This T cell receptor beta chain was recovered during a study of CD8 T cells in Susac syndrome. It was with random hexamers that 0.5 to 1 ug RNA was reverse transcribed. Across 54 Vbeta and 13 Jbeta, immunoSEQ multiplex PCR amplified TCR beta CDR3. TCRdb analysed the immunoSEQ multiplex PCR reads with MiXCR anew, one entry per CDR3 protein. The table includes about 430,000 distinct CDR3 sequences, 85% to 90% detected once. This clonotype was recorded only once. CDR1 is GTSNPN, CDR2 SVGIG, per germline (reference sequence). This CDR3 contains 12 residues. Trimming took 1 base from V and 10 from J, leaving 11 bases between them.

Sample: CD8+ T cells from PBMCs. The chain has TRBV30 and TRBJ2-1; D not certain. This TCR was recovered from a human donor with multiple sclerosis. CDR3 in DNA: TGTGCCTGGAGTGATGGGATAAGGGAGCAGTTCTTC. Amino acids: CAWSDGIREQFF.